Listed here are 8 T cell receptor beta chains from one sample, sequenced in a study of sequential checkpoint blockade in melanoma. As for treatment: randomized to nivolumab then ipilimumab (arm A) or the reverse (arm B). TCRdb keeps only in-frame clones here, not all; method: immunoSEQ multiplex PCR. This repertoire shows a few thousand clones, approximately 35% found once; its top ten account for around 6.7%. Sample: tumor tissue (inferred from file names), taken from a patient given nivolumab and ipilimumab in sequence. These receptors came from a human donor with melanoma.

This clone was seen only a few times. The chain recombines TRBV11-3 with TRBJ2-6; 7 positions match TRBD1. CDR3 length equals 17 residues. Germline V gene sequence: CDR1 SGHNT, CDR2 YENEEA. Unmatched junction bases numbered 12, after V lost 6 bases and J lost 4 bases. CDR3 in amino acids: CASRPGQDLAGANVLTF. CDR3 bases: TGTGCCAGCAGGCCTGGACAGGACCTTGCCGGGGCCAACGTCCTGACTTTC. The full variable domain, completed using reference TRBV11-3 and TRBJ2-6, is EAGVVQSPRYKIIEKKQPVAFWCNPISGHNTLYWYLQNLGQGPELLIRYENEEAVDDSQLPKDRFSAERLKGVDSTLKIQPAELGDSAVYLCASRPGQDLAGANVLTFGAGSRLTVL.

This clone was found a few times. The V call is TRBV6-8, the J call TRBJ2-7, with TRBD2 matching 9 bases. Germline V lookup: CDR1 MNHGY, CDR2 SAAAGT. The CDR3 is made up of 15 amino acids. The V segment lost 4 bases and the J segment 4 bases; nucleotides outside the gene matches: 8. The chain's CDR3 is CASSSAGGGRYEQYF. CDR3 DNA: TGTGCCAGCAGTTCGGCGGGAGGGGGAAGGTACGAGCAGTACTTC.

V is TRBV25-1 and J is TRBJ2-5; TRBD2 is a possible D gene (6 bases). The CDR3 is made up of 16 amino acids. Germline CDR1 reads MGHDK; CDR2 reads SYGVNS. V shed 1 base and J shed 4 bases, with 16 bases lying between them. Here the CDR3 reads CASSEFGGRGLETQYF. The CDR3 DNA follows: TGTGCCAGCAGTGAATTCGGCGGGCGGGGCCTAGAGACCCAGTACTTC.

The chain links TRBV18 to TRBJ2-7, with TRBD2 matching over 11 bases. V lost 4 bases, J lost 0 bases, and 2 bases stayed unmatched. CDR1 and CDR2 (germline): KGHSH, LQKENI. The CDR3 is 15 amino acids. The CDR3 sequence is CASSLGLADSYEQYF. In DNA form, the CDR3 reads TGTGCCAGCTCACTGGGACTAGCGGACTCCTACGAGCAGTACTTC.

V gene TRBV9 combines with J gene TRBJ1-2; TRBD1 aligns across 9 bases. Trimming removed 1 base from V and 2 bases from J; junction bases left unmatched: 0. CDR3 length: 14 residues. Germline V CDR1 and CDR2: SGDLS, YYNGEE. The CDR3 loop is CASSVTGGNYGYTF. The CDR3 DNA sequence: TGTGCCAGCAGCGTAACAGGGGGCAACTATGGCTACACCTTC. The full variable domain, completed using reference TRBV9 and TRBJ1-2, is DSGVTQTPKHLITATGQRVTLRCSPRSGDLSVYWYQQSLDQGLQFLIQYYNGEERAKGNILERFSAQQFPDLHSELNLSSLELGDSALYFCASSVTGGNYGYTFGSGTRLTVV.

This clone was counted between two and nine times. The chain combines TRBV9 with TRBJ1-5; D is perhaps TRBD1 (6 bases). CDR3 length: 15 residues. CDR1 and CDR2 from the germline V gene are SGDLS and YYNGEE. V gave up 7 bases and J gave up 0 bases, with 14 bases separating them. The CDR3 nucleotides are TGTGCCAGCGGACCACAGGGACTTAGCAATCAGCCCCAGCATTTT. Translated, it gives CASGPQGLSNQPQHF.

There are a few counts of this clone. The V gene is TRBV6-8, the J gene TRBJ1-3; D may be TRBD1 (6 bases). Germline loops: CDR1 MNHGY, CDR2 SAAAGT. CDR3 length: 15 residues. The germline V and J ends were trimmed by 7 bases and 0 bases, with 13 bases remaining between them. For the CDR3, the DNA is TGTGCCAGCAAGGGGGGCCGATCCTCTGGAAACACCATATATTTT. Translation gives CASKGGRSSGNTIYF.

V usage is TRBV5-1 and J usage is TRBJ2-7; 10 bases match TRBD2. Germline trimming cut 4 bases from V and 2 bases from J; bases unmatched to any gene: 6. Per the germline V gene, CDR1 is SGHRS and CDR2 is YFSETQ. This CDR3 region has 15 residues. The CDR3 region is CASSPGLAAAYEQYF. CDR3 nucleotides: TGCGCCAGCAGCCCCGGACTAGCGGCCGCCTACGAGCAGTACTTC.